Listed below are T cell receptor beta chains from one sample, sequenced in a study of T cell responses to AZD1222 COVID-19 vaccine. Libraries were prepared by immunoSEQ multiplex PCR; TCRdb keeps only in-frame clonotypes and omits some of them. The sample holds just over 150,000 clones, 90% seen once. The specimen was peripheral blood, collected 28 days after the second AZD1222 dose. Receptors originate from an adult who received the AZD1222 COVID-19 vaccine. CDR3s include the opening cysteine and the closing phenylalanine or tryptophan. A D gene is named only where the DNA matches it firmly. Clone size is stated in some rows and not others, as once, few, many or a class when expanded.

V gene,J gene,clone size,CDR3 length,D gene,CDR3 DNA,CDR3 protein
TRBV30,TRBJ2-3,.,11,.,TGTGCCTGGAGTGTGCTTGGGGCGCAGTATTTT,CAWSVLGAQYF
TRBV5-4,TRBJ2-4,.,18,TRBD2,TGTGCCAGCAGCTTGCCTAGCGGGGGGCCTGAAGCCAAAAACATTCAGTACTTC,CASSLPSGGPEAKNIQYF
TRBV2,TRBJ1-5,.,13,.,TGTGCCAGCACGGTGGTACGCAATCAGCCCCAGCATTTT,CASTVVRNQPQHF
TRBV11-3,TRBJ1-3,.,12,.,TGTGCCAGCAGCGGCTCTGGAAACACCATATATTTT,CASSGSGNTIYF
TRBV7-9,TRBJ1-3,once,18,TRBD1,TGTGCCAGCAGCTTCAGACCGGATACAGGGGGCATAGGGTACACCATATATTTT,CASSFRPDTGGIGYTIYF
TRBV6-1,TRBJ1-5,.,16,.,TGTGCCAGCAGTGAAGCGCGGCAGCCGAGGGATCAGCCCCAGCATTTT,CASSEARQPRDQPQHF
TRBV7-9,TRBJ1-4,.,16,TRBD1,TGTGCCAGCAGCCCCCATACAGGGGTTAGTAATGAAAAACTGTTTTTT,CASSPHTGVSNEKLFF
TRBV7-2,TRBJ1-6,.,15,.,TGTGCCAGCAGCTTACATAGCTCCTATAATTCACCCCTCCACTTT,CASSLHSSYNSPLHF
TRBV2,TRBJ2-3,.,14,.,TGTGCCAGCAGTGGAGGCTTGGCGACAGATACGCAGTATTTT,CASSGGLATDTQYF
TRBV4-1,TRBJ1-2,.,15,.,TGCGCCAGCAGCCCCGGTGTCCAACCTAACTATGGCTACACCTTC,CASSPGVQPNYGYTF
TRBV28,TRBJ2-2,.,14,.,TGTGCCAGCAGTCCGGTGGGGCGCACCGGGGAGCTGTTTTTT,CASSPVGRTGELFF
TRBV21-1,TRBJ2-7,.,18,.,TGTGCCAGCAGCAAAAGATCGCGGACCGGGACTAGCACGGCCGAGCAGTACTTC,CASSKRSRTGTSTAEQYF
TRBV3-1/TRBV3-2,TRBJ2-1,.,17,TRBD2,TGTGCCAGCAGCCACAGAATCCTTAGCGGGAGTCAGAATGAGCAGTTCTTC,CASSHRILSGSQNEQFF
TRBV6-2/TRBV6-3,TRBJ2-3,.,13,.,TGTGCCAGCAGTGACCACTCGGAAGATACGCAGTATTTT,CASSDHSEDTQYF
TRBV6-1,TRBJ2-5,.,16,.,TGTGCCAGCAGTGAAGTCTTCGGGAGAAAGGGAGAGACCCAGTACTTC,CASSEVFGRKGETQYF
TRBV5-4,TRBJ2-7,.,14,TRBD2,TGTGCCAGCAGCTCCGGGACTAGCTTCTACGAGCAGTACTTC,CASSSGTSFYEQYF
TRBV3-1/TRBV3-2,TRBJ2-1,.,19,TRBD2,TGTGCCAGCAGCCAACCCACCGGGACTAGCGGGGGGGGTGGTAGTGAGCAGTTCTTC,CASSQPTGTSGGGGSEQFF
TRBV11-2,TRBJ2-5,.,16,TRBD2,TGTGCCAGCAGCTTATTCGGGGAGCGGGGCCAAGAGACCCAGTACTTC,CASSLFGERGQETQYF
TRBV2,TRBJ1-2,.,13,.,TGTGCCAGCCGCCGGGGAGCTAACTATGGCTACACCTTC,CASRRGANYGYTF
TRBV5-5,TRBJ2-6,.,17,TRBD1,TGTGCCAGCAGCTCGGGACAGGGGAACTCTGGGGCCAACGTCCTGACTTTC,CASSSGQGNSGANVLTF
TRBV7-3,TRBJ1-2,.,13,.,TGTGCCAGCAGCGCCTCGTACAGCTATGGCTACACCTTC,CASSASYSYGYTF
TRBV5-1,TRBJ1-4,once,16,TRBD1,TGCGCCAGCAGCTTCAATCACAGGGGGCCGAATGAAAAACTGTTTTTT,CASSFNHRGPNEKLFF
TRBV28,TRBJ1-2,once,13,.,TGTGCCAGCAGTAAAGAATTTCACTATGGCTACACCTTC,CASSKEFHYGYTF
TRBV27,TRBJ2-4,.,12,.,TGTGCCAGCAGCCGAGAGGGGGTTATTCAGTACTTC,CASSREGVIQYF
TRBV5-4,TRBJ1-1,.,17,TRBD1,TGTGCCAGCAGCACACCCCGGGACAGGGTAATAGGCACTGAAGCTTTCTTT,CASSTPRDRVIGTEAFF
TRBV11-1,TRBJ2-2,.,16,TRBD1,TGTGCCAGCAGCTCGGGGAGGCAGGGGGCCGCCGGGGAGCTGTTTTTT,CASSSGRQGAAGELFF
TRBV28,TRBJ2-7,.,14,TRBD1,TGTGCCAGCAGTTCGGGACAGACTTTGGGGGAGCAGTACTTC,CASSSGQTLGEQYF
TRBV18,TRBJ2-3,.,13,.,TGTGCCAGCTCACCATCCGCCACAGATACGCAGTATTTT,CASSPSATDTQYF
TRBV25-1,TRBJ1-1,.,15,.,TGTGCCAGCAGTGCCTCGGGACACCTCAACACTGAAGCTTTCTTT,CASSASGHLNTEAFF
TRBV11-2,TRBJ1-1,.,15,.,TGTGCCAGCAGGGGGGGGTATGGGAGGAACACTGAAGCTTTCTTT,CASRGGYGRNTEAFF
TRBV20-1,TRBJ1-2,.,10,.,TGCAGTGCCAGCGACAGTGGCTACACCTTC,CSASDSGYTF
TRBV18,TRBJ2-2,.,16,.,TGTGCCAGCTCCCCCGTGGTCTCCGCGAACACCGGGGAGCTGTTTTTT,CASSPVVSANTGELFF
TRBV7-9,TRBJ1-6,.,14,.,TGTGCCAGCAGCTCCGATTTAGATAATTCACCCCTCCACTTT,CASSSDLDNSPLHF
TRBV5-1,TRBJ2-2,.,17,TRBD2,TGCGCCAGCAGCCCTAGTCTAGCGGGAGGGAACACCGGGGAGCTGTTTTTT,CASSPSLAGGNTGELFF
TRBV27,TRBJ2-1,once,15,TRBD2,TGTGCCAGCAGTTCGGGGGGACTAGTAACCCATGAGCAGTTCTTC,CASSSGGLVTHEQFF